This T cell receptor (beta chain) was obtained from a study of CD8+CD57+ T cells in acquired aplastic anemia. Whole-study results and caveats: Shared by patients and controls, 25 to 30 CD8+ CDR3s were abundant in patients.

All sequencing subjects had displayed CD8+CD57+ cell expansion on flow cytometry. The blood sampling took place in patients who had so far received no therapy. With regard to this clonotype: Its antigen is unknown.

Profiling of TCR beta VDJ combinations and CDR3 sequences used genomic DNA as template. TCRdb re-analysed the reads in MiXCR, keeping a single row per CDR3 protein. Of 200,000 to 250,000 distinct CDR3 sequences listed, around 43% are singletons. The receptor was derived from a human donor with aplastic anemia. The material sequenced was sorted CD4+, CD8+, or CD8+CD57+ T cells (not recorded which) from PBMCs.

The CDR3 protein is CASSYSEGARIGYTF. CDR3 nucleotides: TGTGCCAGCAGTTACTCGGAGGGGGCGAGGATCGGCTACACCTTC. This rearrangement joins TRBV6-5 to TRBJ1-2, with TRBD1 matching over 7 bases. J was trimmed by 8 bases and V by 0 bases; bases with no gene match: 9. Germline CDR1 reads MNHEY; CDR2 reads SVGAGI. CDR3 length: 15 amino acids.